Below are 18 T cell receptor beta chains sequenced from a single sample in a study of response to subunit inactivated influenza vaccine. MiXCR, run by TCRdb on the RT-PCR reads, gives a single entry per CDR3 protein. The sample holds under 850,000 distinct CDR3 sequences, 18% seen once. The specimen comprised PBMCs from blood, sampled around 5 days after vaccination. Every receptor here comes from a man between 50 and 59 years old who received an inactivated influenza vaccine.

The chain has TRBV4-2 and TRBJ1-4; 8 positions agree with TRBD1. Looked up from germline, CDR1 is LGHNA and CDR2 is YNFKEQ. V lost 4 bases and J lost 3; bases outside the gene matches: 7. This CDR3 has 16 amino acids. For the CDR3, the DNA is TGTGCCAGCAGCCTGGGCACAGGGGGGCCTAATGAAAAACTGTTTTTT. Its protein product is CASSLGTGGPNEKLFF.

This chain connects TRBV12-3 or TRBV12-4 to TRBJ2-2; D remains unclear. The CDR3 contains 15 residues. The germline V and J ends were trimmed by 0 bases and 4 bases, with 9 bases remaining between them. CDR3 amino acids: CASSLAHSATGELFF. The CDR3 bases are TGTGCCAGCAGTTTAGCGCACAGTGCCACCGGGGAGCTGTTTTTT.

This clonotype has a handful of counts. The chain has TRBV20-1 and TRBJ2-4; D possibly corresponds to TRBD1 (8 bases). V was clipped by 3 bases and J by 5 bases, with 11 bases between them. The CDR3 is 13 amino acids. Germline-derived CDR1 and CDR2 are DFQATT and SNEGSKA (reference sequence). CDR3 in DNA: TGCAGTGCTAGCACAGGGGGGGAAAACATTCAGTACTTC. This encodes CSASTGGENIQYF.

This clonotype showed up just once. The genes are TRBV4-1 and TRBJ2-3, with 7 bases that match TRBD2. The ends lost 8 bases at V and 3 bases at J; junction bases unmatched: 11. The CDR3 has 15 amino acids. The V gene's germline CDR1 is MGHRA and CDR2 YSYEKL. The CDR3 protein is CASAESGIKTDTQYF. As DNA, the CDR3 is TGCGCCAGCGCCGAAAGCGGGATAAAGACAGATACGCAGTATTTT.

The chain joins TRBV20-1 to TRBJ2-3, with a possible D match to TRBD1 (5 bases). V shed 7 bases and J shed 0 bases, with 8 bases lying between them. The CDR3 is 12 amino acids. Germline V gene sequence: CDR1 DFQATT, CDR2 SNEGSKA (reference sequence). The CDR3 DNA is TGCAGTGGGACATCGAGCACAGATACGCAGTATTTT. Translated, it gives CSGTSSTDTQYF.

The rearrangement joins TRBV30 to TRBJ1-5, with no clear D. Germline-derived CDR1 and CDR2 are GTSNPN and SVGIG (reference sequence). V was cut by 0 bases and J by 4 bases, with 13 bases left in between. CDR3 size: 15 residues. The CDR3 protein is CAWSVRGAGNQPQHF. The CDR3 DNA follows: TGTGCCTGGAGTGTACGGGGAGCGGGGAATCAGCCCCAGCATTTT. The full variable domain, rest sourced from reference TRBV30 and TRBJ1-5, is SQTIHQWPATLVQPVGSPLSLECTVEGTSNPNLYWYRQAAGRGLQLLFYSVGIGQISSEVPQNLSASRPQDRQFILSSKKLLLSDSGFYLCAWSVRGAGNQPQHFGDGTRLSIL.

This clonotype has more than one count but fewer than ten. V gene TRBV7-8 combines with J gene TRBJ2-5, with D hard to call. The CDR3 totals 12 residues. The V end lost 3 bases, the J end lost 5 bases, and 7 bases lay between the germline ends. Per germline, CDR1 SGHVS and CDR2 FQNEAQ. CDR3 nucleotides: TGTGCCAGCAGCTTCCATGCGGAGACCCAGTACTTC. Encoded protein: CASSFHAETQYF.

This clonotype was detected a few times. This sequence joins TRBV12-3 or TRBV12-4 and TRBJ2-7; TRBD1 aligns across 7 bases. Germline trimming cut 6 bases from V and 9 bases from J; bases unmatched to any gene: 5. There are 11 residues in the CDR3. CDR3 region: CASSRTGSQYF. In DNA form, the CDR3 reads TGTGCCAGCAGCCGGACAGGTTCGCAGTACTTC.

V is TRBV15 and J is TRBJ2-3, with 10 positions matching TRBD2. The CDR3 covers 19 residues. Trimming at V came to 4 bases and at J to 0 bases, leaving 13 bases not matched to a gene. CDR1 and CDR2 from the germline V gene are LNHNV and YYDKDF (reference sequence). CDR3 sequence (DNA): TGTGCCACCAGCATTGACCGACTAGCGGGCGTAATTAGCACAGATACGCAGTATTTT. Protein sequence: CATSIDRLAGVISTDTQYF.

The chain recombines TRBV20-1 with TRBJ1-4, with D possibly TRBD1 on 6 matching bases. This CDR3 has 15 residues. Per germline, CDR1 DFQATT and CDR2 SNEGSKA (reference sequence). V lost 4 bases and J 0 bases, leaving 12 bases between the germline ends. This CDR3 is CSAKPNRATNEKLFF. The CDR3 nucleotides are TGCAGTGCTAAACCGAACAGGGCAACTAATGAAAAACTGTTTTTT.

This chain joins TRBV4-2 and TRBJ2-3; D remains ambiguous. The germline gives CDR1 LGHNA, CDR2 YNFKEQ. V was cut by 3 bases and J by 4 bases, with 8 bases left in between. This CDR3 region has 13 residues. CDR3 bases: TGTGCCAGCAGCCACCCCACGGCAGATACGCAGTATTTT. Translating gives CASSHPTADTQYF.

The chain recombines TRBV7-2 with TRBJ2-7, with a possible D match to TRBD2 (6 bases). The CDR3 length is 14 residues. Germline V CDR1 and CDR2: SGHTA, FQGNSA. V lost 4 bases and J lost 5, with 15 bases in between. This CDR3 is CASSSTGVGHEQYF. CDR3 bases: TGTGCCAGCAGCTCCACGGGGGTAGGCCACGAGCAGTACTTC.

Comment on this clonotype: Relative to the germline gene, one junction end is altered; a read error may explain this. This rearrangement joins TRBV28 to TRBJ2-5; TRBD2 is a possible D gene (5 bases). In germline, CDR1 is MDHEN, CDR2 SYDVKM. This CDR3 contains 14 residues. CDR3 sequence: CASGLTGLNRGQYF. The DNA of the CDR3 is TGTGCCAGCGGTTTAACCGGACTGAATCGAGGCCAGTACTTC.

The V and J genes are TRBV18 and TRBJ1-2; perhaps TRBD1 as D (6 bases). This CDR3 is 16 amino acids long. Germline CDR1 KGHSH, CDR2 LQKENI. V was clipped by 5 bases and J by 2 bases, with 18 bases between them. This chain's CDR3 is CASSARLQGENYGYTF. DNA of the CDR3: TGTGCCAGCTCAGCGAGGCTACAGGGCGAGAACTATGGCTACACCTTC.

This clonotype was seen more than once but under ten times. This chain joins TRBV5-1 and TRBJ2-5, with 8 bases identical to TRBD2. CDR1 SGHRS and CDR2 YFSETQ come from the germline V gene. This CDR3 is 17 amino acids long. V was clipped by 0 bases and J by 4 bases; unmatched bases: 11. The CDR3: CASSLAGGRSIGETQYF. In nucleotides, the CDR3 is TGCGCCAGCAGCTTGGCCGGCGGGAGGAGTATAGGAGAGACCCAGTACTTC.

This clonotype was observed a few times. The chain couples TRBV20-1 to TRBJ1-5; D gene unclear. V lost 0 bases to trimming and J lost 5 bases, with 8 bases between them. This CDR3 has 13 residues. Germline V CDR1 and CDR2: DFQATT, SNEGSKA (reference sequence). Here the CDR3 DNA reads TGCAGTGCTAGAGAACAGAATGATCAGCCCCAGCATTTT. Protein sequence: CSAREQNDQPQHF.

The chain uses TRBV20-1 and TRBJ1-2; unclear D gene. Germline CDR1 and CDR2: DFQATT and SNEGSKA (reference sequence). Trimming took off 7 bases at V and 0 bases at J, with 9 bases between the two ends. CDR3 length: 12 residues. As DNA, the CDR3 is TGCAGTGGTGAGGGCACTAACTATGGCTACACCTTC. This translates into CSGEGTNYGYTF.

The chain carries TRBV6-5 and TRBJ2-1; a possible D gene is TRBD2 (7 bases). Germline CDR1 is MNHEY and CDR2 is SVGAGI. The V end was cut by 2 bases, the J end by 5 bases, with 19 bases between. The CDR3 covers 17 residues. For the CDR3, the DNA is TGTGCCAGCAGTTACGGCGTATGGGCGGGGGCCGACAATGAGCAGTTCTTC. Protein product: CASSYGVWAGADNEQFF.